This entry concerns a single TCR beta chain. PCR amplification relied on 60 Vbeta primers (plus 13 Jbeta primers). Method: immunoSEQ multiplex PCR; TCRdb's copy keeps in-frame clones and lacks some. This sample has hundreds of thousands of clones, with about 81% found just once. This entry belongs to a study of cytomegalovirus exposure and HLA in healthy donors. This CDR3 contains 15 residues. In germline, CDR1 is SGHVS, CDR2 FQNEAQ. V gave up 5 bases and J gave up 3 bases; unmatched junction bases: 10. The genes are TRBV7-8 and TRBJ2-7; 7 bases match TRBD1. The clonotype originates from a man in his forties in good health and CMV-seropositive. The sequencing sample was made of PBMCs. DNA for the CDR3: TGTGCCAGCAGCCGCCGCCGGGACAGATTCTACGAGCAGTACTTC. Protein product: CASSRRRDRFYEQYF. Filled out from reference TRBV7-8 and TRBJ2-7, the complete variable domain reads GAGVSQSPRYKVAKRGQDVALRCDPISGHVSLFWYQQALGQGPEFLTYFQNEAQLDKSGLPSDRFFAERPEGSVSTLKIQRTQQEDSAVYLCASSRRRDRFYEQYFGPGTRLTVT.